This TCR beta chain was observed in a study of CD4 T cells in relation to SARS-CoV-2 and coronaviruses. Germline V gene lookup returns CDR1 SGHTA and CDR2 FQGNSA. The length of the CDR3 is 15 residues. V dropped 5 bases and J dropped 2; count of bases not matched to a gene: 7. As for this clone: Its antigen remains unknown.

The repertoire was sequenced with immunoSEQ multiplex PCR; TCRdb's copy has only in-frame clones and lacks some. This sample has around 30,000 clones, with around three quarters found just once. The source is an adult with COVID-19. The sample consisted of memory CD4+ T cells from PBMCs, cultured in vitro. The chain combines TRBV7-2 with TRBJ1-2; the match to TRBD1 covers 8 bases. CDR3 in DNA: TGTGCCAGCAGCCCTACCGGGACAGGCAACTATGGCTACACCTTC. Amino acids: CASSPTGTGNYGYTF.